Shown below are 18 T cell receptor beta chains from a single sample sequenced in a study of PD-1 blockade in classical Hodgkin lymphoma. TCRdb's copy holds only in-frame clones and misses some; the assay was immunoSEQ multiplex PCR. The sample carries about 12,000 clones, more than 85% recorded once. Relapse was seen in all patients after autologous stem cell transplantation, and brentuximab vedotin exposure was variable. The sample here was peripheral blood mononuclear cells (PBMCs), taken at baseline. These receptors came from a human donor with classical Hodgkin lymphoma.

V gene TRBV5-1 combines with J gene TRBJ2-5; tentatively, D is TRBD1 (6 bases). Germline CDR1 is SGHRS and CDR2 is YFSETQ. The CDR3 is 13 residues long. Trimming left V 0 bases short and J 8 bases short, with 11 bases between. The CDR3 bases are TGCGCCAGCAGCTTGGCCCAACAGGGCACCCAGTACTTC. Protein sequence: CASSLAQQGTQYF.

This chain links TRBV19 with TRBJ1-3; the D is unclear. The CDR3 is 14 residues long. The ends were cut back, 4 bases at V and 0 bases at J, with 7 bases in the middle. Germline V lookup: CDR1 LNHDA, CDR2 SQIVND (reference sequence). CDR3: CASSNGYSGNTIYF. The DNA of the CDR3 is TGTGCCAGTAGTAATGGGTACTCTGGAAACACCATATATTTT.

The chain joins TRBV7-9 to TRBJ2-3; 9 bases match TRBD2. The germline V gene has CDR1 SEHNR and CDR2 FQNEAQ (reference sequence). The CDR3 has 18 amino acids. J was trimmed by 2 bases and V by 2 bases; bases with no gene match: 11. CDR3 sequence (DNA): TGTGCCAGCAGCTTACATCCGATGGCGGGGGGGTACACAGATACGCAGTATTTT. This translates into CASSLHPMAGGYTDTQYF.

This chain connects TRBV7-9 to TRBJ2-7, with D maybe TRBD1 (5 bases). V was shortened by 1 base and J by 4 bases, with 11 bases between the two germline ends. From germline, CDR1 is SEHNR and CDR2 FQNEAQ (reference sequence). This CDR3 has 14 amino acids. In DNA, the CDR3 is TGTGCCAGCAGCTTAGGCGCAGGGTCATACGAGCAGTACTTC. It is translated as CASSLGAGSYEQYF.

The chain joins TRBV6-6 to TRBJ2-7, with TRBD1 as a possible D gene (5 bases). From germline, CDR1 is MNHNY and CDR2 SVGAGI (reference sequence). There are 14 residues in the CDR3. The germline V and J ends were trimmed by 3 bases and 3 bases, with 12 bases remaining between them. The CDR3 spells CASSYFPTDYEQYF. CDR3 nucleotide sequence: TGTGCCAGCAGTTATTTCCCGACAGACTACGAGCAGTACTTC.

The V call is TRBV5-5, the J call TRBJ2-5; D not resolved. The ends were cut back, 3 bases at V and 3 bases at J, with 18 bases in the middle. CDR1 and CDR2 from the germline V gene are SGHKS and YYEKEE (reference sequence). The length of the CDR3 is 16 residues. The CDR3 is CASSSRRQDGEETQYF. The DNA for the CDR3 is TGTGCCAGCAGCTCCCGCCGCCAGGATGGTGAAGAGACCCAGTACTTC. Full variable domain (missing parts from reference TRBV5-5 and TRBJ2-5): DAGVTQSPTHLIKTRGQQVTLRCSPISGHKSVSWYQQVLGQGPQFIFQYYEKEERGRGNFPDRFSARQFPNYSSELNVNALLLGDSALYLCASSSRRQDGEETQYFGPGTRLLVL.

The genes are TRBV2 and TRBJ2-7; 8 bases fit TRBD1. The CDR3 is made up of 14 amino acids. In germline, CDR1 is SNHLY, CDR2 FYNNEI. The ends lost 5 bases at V and 1 base at J; junction bases unmatched: 4. The CDR3 is CASSSGTGSYEQYF. CDR3 DNA sequence: TGTGCCAGCAGTTCCGGGACAGGTTCCTACGAGCAGTACTTC.

This clone was seen more than once but under ten times. The chain carries TRBV7-9 and TRBJ2-5; 8 nucleotides align to TRBD1. CDR1 and CDR2 from the germline V gene are SEHNR and FQNEAQ (reference sequence). Trimming took 8 bases from V and 1 from J; bases not matched to a gene: 12. The length of the CDR3 is 16 residues. Here the CDR3 DNA reads TGTGCCAGCGTCAAGATGGGGGACAGGAGCCAAGAGACCCAGTACTTC. Translating gives CASVKMGDRSQETQYF.

This sequence joins TRBV30 and TRBJ2-7, with TRBD1 identical over 9 bases. The CDR3 has 14 residues. V was pared by 3 bases and J by 4 bases, with 7 bases of the junction left unmatched. The germline V gene encodes CDR1 GTSNPN and CDR2 SVGIG (reference sequence). In DNA form, the CDR3 reads TGTGCCTGGAGGATCGCGGGACAGGGTTACGAGCAGTACTTC. It specifies CAWRIAGQGYEQYF.

Here the CDR3 reads CASSLGDFEETQYF. CDR3 nucleotide sequence: TGCGCCAGCAGCTTGGGGGACTTCGAGGAGACCCAGTACTTC. The chain links TRBV5-1 to TRBJ2-5, with a weak D call TRBD2 (6 bases). Per the germline V gene, CDR1 is SGHRS and CDR2 is YFSETQ. Deletions cut 0 bases from V and 5 bases from J, with 11 bases between. This CDR3 is built from 14 residues.

This rearrangement joins TRBV19 to TRBJ1-2; D possibly corresponds to TRBD1 (5 bases). V was trimmed by 6 bases and J by 6 bases, leaving 14 bases between them. The CDR3 has 13 amino acids. Germline CDR1 LNHDA, CDR2 SQIVND (reference sequence). CDR3 residues: CASSPVWGDGYTF. The DNA for the CDR3 is TGTGCCAGTAGCCCCGTGTGGGGCGATGGCTACACCTTC. The full variable domain, completed using reference TRBV19 and TRBJ1-2, is DGGITQSPKYLFRKEGQNVTLSCEQNLNHDAMYWYRQDPGQGLRLIYYSQIVNDFQKGDIAEGYSVSREKKESFPLTVTSAQKNPTAFYLCASSPVWGDGYTFGSGTRLTVV.

This rearrangement joins TRBV5-1 to TRBJ2-1, with 10 bases aligning to TRBD2. The CDR3 covers 14 residues. Trimming removed 2 bases from V and 7 bases from J; junction bases left unmatched: 3. The germline V gene encodes CDR1 SGHRS and CDR2 YFSETQ. CDR3 bases: TGCGCCAGCAGCTTTAGCGGGGGGACTAATGAGCAGTTCTTC. As protein: CASSFSGGTNEQFF.

J is TRBJ2-1 and V is TRBV7-9; maybe TRBD2 (7 bases). In germline, CDR1 is SEHNR, CDR2 FQNEAQ (reference sequence). The V end was cut by 1 base, the J end by 9 bases, with 10 bases between. The CDR3 covers 13 residues. CDR3 amino acids: CASSLDAGAEQFF. The CDR3 nucleotides read TGTGCCAGCAGCTTAGACGCGGGGGCTGAGCAGTTCTTC.

This chain connects TRBV7-6 to TRBJ2-7; a weak D match, TRBD1 (7 bases). The germline V gene encodes CDR1 SGHVS and CDR2 FNYEAQ. V gave up 2 bases and J gave up 2 bases, with 13 bases separating them. This CDR3 spans 15 amino acids. The CDR3 DNA reads TGTGCCAGCAGCTTAAGGGGGGACAGAACCTACGAGCAGTACTTC. Amino acids: CASSLRGDRTYEQYF.

The chain uses TRBV7-9 and TRBJ1-1; 7 nucleotides match TRBD1. The CDR3 runs to 14 residues. The V segment lost 3 bases and the J segment 7 bases; nucleotides outside the gene matches: 8. Germline V gene sequence: CDR1 SEHNR, CDR2 FQNEAQ (reference sequence). This chain's CDR3 is CASSFSGTAYEAFF. The CDR3 DNA sequence: TGTGCCAGCAGCTTCTCAGGGACAGCTTATGAAGCTTTCTTT.

The chain employs TRBV19 and TRBJ2-1; maybe TRBD2 (5 bases). Germline V CDR1 and CDR2: LNHDA, SQIVND (reference sequence). The ends were cut back, 2 bases at V and 7 bases at J, with 24 bases in the middle. The CDR3 runs 18 residues. The CDR3 reads CASSIKGLGFLVGNEQFF. CDR3 DNA sequence: TGTGCCAGTAGTATAAAAGGACTGGGGTTCTTGGTTGGTAATGAGCAGTTCTTC. Drawing the rest from reference TRBV19 and TRBJ2-1, the complete variable domain is DGGITQSPKYLFRKEGQNVTLSCEQNLNHDAMYWYRQDPGQGLRLIYYSQIVNDFQKGDIAEGYSVSREKKESFPLTVTSAQKNPTAFYLCASSIKGLGFLVGNEQFFGPGTRLTVL.

The rearrangement joins TRBV7-3 to TRBJ2-1; D gene unclear. Germline CDR1 reads SGHTA; CDR2 reads FQGTGA. The CDR3 totals 13 residues. Trimming shortened V by 1 base and J by 2 bases, and 3 bases separated the two germline ends. CDR3 nucleotides: TGTGCCAGCAGCTTAAACCCCTACAATGAGCAGTTCTTC. This codes for CASSLNPYNEQFF.

The genes are TRBV6-6 and TRBJ1-2; D remains unclear. With 8 bases removed from V and 2 bases from J, the gap between germline ends came to 6 bases. CDR3 length equals 11 residues. Germline-derived CDR1 and CDR2 are MNHNY and SVGAGI (reference sequence). The CDR3 DNA reads TGTGCCAGCTACCTAAACTATGGCTACACCTTC. Amino acids: CASYLNYGYTF.